Listed here are 23 T cell receptor beta chains from one sample, sequenced in a study of prognosis after radiotherapy for stage I lung cancer. Two-round multiplex PCR amplified TCR beta CDR3 from genomic DNA. Gene-specific primers for each TRBV and TRBJ gene drove first-round PCR. One entry per CDR3 protein results from TCRdb running MiXCR on the multiplex PCR reads. The sample has fewer than 40,000 distinct CDR3 sequences, about 42% seen once; the top ten hold 15%. This sample comprised PBMCs, obtained before or after stereotactic body radiation therapy (not recorded which). The receptors were gathered from a donor over 45 with non-small cell lung cancer.

Many counts were recorded for this clonotype. V gene TRBV24-1 combines with J gene TRBJ2-3; TRBD2 aligns across 8 bases. J was trimmed by 6 bases and V by 2 bases; bases with no gene match: 12. The CDR3 is 17 amino acids. Germline assignment: CDR1 KGHDR and CDR2 SFDVKD. The CDR3 nucleotides are TGTGCCACCAGTGATTCCAGCCCAACGGGGGGGATGGATACGCAGTATTTT. Protein: CATSDSSPTGGMDTQYF.

Note on this clonotype: A far larger clone differs by one base, so this is likely a read error. The chain recombines TRBV6-4 with TRBJ1-5, with TRBD1 matching over 11 bases. The CDR3 has 16 amino acids. Germline V lookup: CDR1 MRHNA, CDR2 SNTAGT. V dropped 5 bases and J dropped 6; count of bases not matched to a gene: 9. The CDR3 coding sequence is TGTGCCAGCAGTTCAAAACGGGACAGGGGGAGTCAGCCCCAGCATTTT. This encodes CASSSKRDRGSQPQHF.

This clonotype occurred many times. This rearrangement joins TRBV6-1 to TRBJ2-7; D perhaps matches TRBD2 (5 bases). The CDR3 contains 11 residues. Between the trimmed V and J ends, which lost 10 bases and 3 bases, there was a span of 10 bases. Germline assignment: CDR1 MNHNS and CDR2 SASEGT. The CDR3 loop reads CATARDYEQYF. Written as DNA, the CDR3 is TGTGCCACGGCCCGGGACTACGAGCAGTACTTC.

Many counts were recorded for this clonotype. The chain combines TRBV5-5 with TRBJ2-6, with 8 positions matching TRBD1. This CDR3 is built from 15 residues. Germline assignment: CDR1 SGHKS and CDR2 YYEKEE (reference sequence). V dropped 5 bases and J dropped 7; count of bases not matched to a gene: 8. In DNA, the CDR3 is TGTGCCAGCAGGCATCGGACAGGGTCAGCCAACGTCCTGACTTTC. As protein: CASRHRTGSANVLTF.

The rearrangement links TRBV7-9 to TRBJ2-7, with D maybe TRBD2 (5 bases). This CDR3 is built from 11 residues. Trimming removed 2 bases at V and 7 bases at J, with 6 bases between. Germline V lookup: CDR1 SEHNR, CDR2 FQNEAQ (reference sequence). The CDR3 sequence is CASSLSGEQYF. As DNA, the CDR3 is TGTGCCAGCAGCTTATCGGGAGAGCAGTACTTC.

The V call is TRBV28, the J call TRBJ1-1; D is ambiguous. The CDR3 extends over 15 amino acids. With 7 bases removed from V and 4 bases from J, the gap between germline ends came to 19 bases. In germline, CDR1 is MDHEN, CDR2 SYDVKM. The CDR3: CASISPSWGTTEAFF. In nucleotides, the CDR3 is TGTGCCAGCATCTCCCCCAGCTGGGGTACCACTGAAGCTTTCTTT.

Ten or more counts support this clonotype. The rearrangement joins TRBV5-1 to TRBJ1-1, with 9 bases aligning to TRBD1. This CDR3 has 14 residues. Losses at the gene ends were 3 bases for V and 5 bases for J; bases not matched to a gene: 5. Germline loops: CDR1 SGHRS, CDR2 YFSETQ. The CDR3 sequence: CASSWGQGGTEAFF. Written as DNA, the CDR3 is TGCGCCAGCAGCTGGGGACAGGGTGGGACTGAAGCTTTCTTT.

A remark on this clonotype: A read error is likely here: a far larger clone is one base away. This sequence joins TRBV6-4 and TRBJ1-5; D is unclear. The germline V gene encodes CDR1 MRHNA and CDR2 SNTAGT. The length of the CDR3 is 16 residues. CDR3 DNA sequence: TGTGCCAACAGTGAATTCCTCCCGGGAAGCAATCAGCCCCAGCATTTT. Amino acid sequence: CANSEFLPGSNQPQHF.

This clonotype was seen ten or more times. The V and J genes are TRBV15 and TRBJ1-6, with no clear D. The V and J ends lost 0 bases and 13 bases respectively, with 10 bases between them. Germline assignment: CDR1 LNHNV and CDR2 YYDKDF (reference sequence). This CDR3 spans 13 amino acids. CDR3: CATSREAQAPLHF. CDR3 DNA: TGTGCCACCAGCAGAGAAGCCCAAGCCCCCCTCCACTTT.

Regarding this clonotype: A much larger clone sits a single nucleotide away, making a read error possible. The chain uses TRBV4-1 and TRBJ2-5; 10 nucleotides align to TRBD2. CDR3 length: 15 residues. Germline assignment: CDR1 MGHRA and CDR2 YSYEKL. The CDR3 sequence: CASSQTSGEEEAQYF. In nucleotides, the CDR3 is TGCGCCAGCAGCCAAACTAGCGGGGAAGAAGAGGCCCAGTACTTC.

A word on this clonotype: A single base separates this from a much larger clone, so it may be a read error. The chain employs TRBV20-1 and TRBJ2-2; D tentatively fits TRBD1 or TRBD2 (5 bases each). This CDR3 is built from 14 residues. V was trimmed by 2 bases and J by 6 bases, leaving 13 bases between them. Per the germline V gene, CDR1 is DFQATT and CDR2 is SNEGSKA (reference sequence). This CDR3 is CSARLGAGAGELFF. CDR3 in DNA: TGCAGTGCTAGATTAGGGGCCGGGGCCGGGGAGCTGTTTTTT.

Relative to its sample, this clonotype is medium-sized. The J gene is TRBJ1-6, the V gene TRBV6-1; no reliable D call. This CDR3 comprises 14 residues. Germline CDR1 MNHNS, CDR2 SASEGT. Trimming pared 7 bases from V and 5 bases from J, leaving 12 bases between. The CDR3 protein is CASTLSRNNSPLHF. The DNA for the CDR3 is TGTGCCAGCACTCTATCCCGAAATAATTCACCCCTCCACTTT.

On this clonotype itself: A far larger clone is off by one base, so a read error is likely. This sequence joins TRBV7-9 and TRBJ2-3; D is ambiguous. The CDR3 totals 13 residues. V lost 2 bases to trimming and J lost 6 bases, with 9 bases between them. Germline V gene lookup returns CDR1 SEHNR and CDR2 FQNEAQ (reference sequence). The CDR3 DNA reads as TGTGCCAGCAGCTTACGTGTGTGTGATACGCAGTATTTT. This gives the protein CASSLRVCDTQYF.

This chain joins TRBV27 and TRBJ2-7; TRBD1 agrees at 7 bases. Germline V gene sequence: CDR1 MNHEY, CDR2 SMNVEV (reference sequence). CDR3 length: 14 residues. The V segment lost 6 bases and the J segment 2 bases; nucleotides outside the gene matches: 7. DNA for the CDR3: TGTGCCAGCAGCTACCGACAGGGAACCTACGAGCAGTACTTC. It yields the protein CASSYRQGTYEQYF.

This clonotype was seen many times. The chain couples TRBV6-2 or TRBV6-3 to TRBJ1-4, with D possibly being TRBD1 (6 bases). The CDR3 is 15 residues long. V was cut by 11 bases and J by 7 bases, with 23 bases left in between. Germline assignment: CDR1 MNHEY and CDR2 SVGEGT. This CDR3 is CASTSGEGGGEKLFF. The CDR3, as DNA: TGTGCCTCGACTTCGGGGGAGGGGGGTGGTGAAAAACTGTTTTTT.

This clonotype was seen at least ten times. The chain links TRBV7-6 to TRBJ2-1, with D unclear. Germline V gene sequence: CDR1 SGHVS, CDR2 FNYEAQ. The V and J ends lost 2 bases and 7 bases respectively, with 3 bases between them. CDR3 size: 11 residues. DNA for the CDR3: TGTGCCAGCAGCTTATGGAATGAGCAGTTCTTC. It specifies CASSLWNEQFF.

Worth noting for this clonotype: Just one base apart from a much larger clone, this may be a read error. The V call is TRBV11-3, the J call TRBJ2-3; possibly TRBD2 for D (7 bases). Per germline, CDR1 SGHNT and CDR2 YENEEA. The CDR3 sequence is 14 residues long. The CDR3 sequence is CASSLGGGADTRYF. CDR3 in DNA: TGTGCCAGCAGCTTAGGGGGGGGGGCAGATACGCGGTATTTT. Full variable domain (outside the CDR3, taken from reference TRBV11-3 and TRBJ2-3): EAGVVQSPRYKIIEKKQPVAFWCNPISGHNTLYWYLQNLGQGPELLIRYENEEAVDDSQLPKDRFSAERLKGVDSTLKIQPAELGDSAVYLCASSLGGGADTRYFGPGTRLTVL.

This clonotype occurred once. This may arise from a read error, as a much more abundant clone is one base away. The chain carries TRBV5-4 and TRBJ2-7, with D tentatively TRBD2 (6 bases). CDR1 is SGHNT and CDR2 is YYREEE in the germline V gene (reference sequence). This CDR3 region has 14 residues. Between the trimmed V and J ends, which lost 6 bases and 2 bases, there was a span of 15 bases. The CDR3 is CASIRVGGPYEQYF. In DNA form, the CDR3 reads TGTGCCAGCATCCGCGTGGGAGGACCCTACGAGCAGTACTTC.

V is TRBV6-2 or TRBV6-3 and J is TRBJ1-2; D unresolved. The CDR3 spans 12 residues. CDR1 and CDR2 from the germline V gene are MNHEY and SVGEGT. V lost 5 bases to trimming and J lost 3 bases, with 7 bases between them. The CDR3 bases are TGTGCCAGCAGTCAAGGCCACTATGGCTACACCTTC. Translating gives CASSQGHYGYTF.

This clonotype appeared many times. The chain uses TRBV20-1 and TRBJ2-5; TRBD2 matches at 9 bases. CDR3 length: 15 amino acids. Germline CDR1 DFQATT, CDR2 SNEGSKA (reference sequence). The V and J ends lost 6 bases and 2 bases, in that order; junction bases with no gene match: 10. The CDR3 loop reads CSADGGTSRQETQYF. For the CDR3, the DNA is TGCAGTGCCGACGGAGGGACTAGCCGGCAAGAGACCCAGTACTTC.

A note on this clonotype: One base separates it from a far larger clone, so it is likely a read error. This chain links TRBV6-4 with TRBJ2-7; D uncertain. The germline gives CDR1 MRHNA, CDR2 SNTAGT. The CDR3 runs to 14 residues. Trimming took 7 bases from V and 0 from J, leaving 13 bases between them. CDR3 loop: CASIPSRASYEQYF. CDR3 nucleotides: TGTGCCAGCATTCCCTCAAGGGCCTCCTACGAGCAGTACTTC.

The gene calls are TRBV6-2 or TRBV6-3 and TRBJ1-3; a possible D gene is TRBD1 (6 bases). The CDR3 has 13 residues. Germline V CDR1 and CDR2: MNHEY, SVGEGT. Deletions cut 4 bases from V and 2 bases from J, with 6 bases between. The CDR3: CASSWGPGNTIYF. CDR3 DNA: TGTGCCAGCAGTTGGGGGCCTGGAAACACCATATATTTT.

The CDR3 bases are TGTGCCAGCAGAATTGGTGGGGGTCAGCCCCAGCATTTT. Translation: CASRIGGGQPQHF. The chain combines TRBV28 with TRBJ1-5; a weak D match, TRBD1 (5 bases). The CDR3 is made up of 13 amino acids. V gave up 6 bases and J gave up 6 bases, with 12 bases separating them. Germline CDR1 MDHEN, CDR2 SYDVKM. The whole variable domain, filled in from reference TRBV28 and TRBJ1-5, reads DVKVTQSSRYLVKRTGEKVFLECVQDMDHENMFWYRQDPGLGLRLIYFSYDVKMKEKGDIPEGYSVSREKKERFSLILESASTNQTSMYLCASRIGGGQPQHFGDGTRLSIL.